This record concerns one T cell receptor (beta chain) sequence. Assay: immunoSEQ multiplex PCR; the TCRdb copy retains only in-frame clones and omits some. The repertoire holds some 60,000 clones, about 92% seen once, with about 2.7% in the top ten. The data are from a study of T cell changes during pregnancy in multiple sclerosis. The CDR3 runs 12 residues. V dropped 8 bases and J dropped 6 bases, with 10 bases sitting between them. Per germline, CDR1 SGHVS and CDR2 FQNEAQ. Here the sequenced sample was peripheral blood, taken in the second trimester of pregnancy. The rearrangement uses TRBV7-8 and TRBJ2-2; D is undetermined. The sequence derives from a female donor in good health, enrolled as a control in a pregnancy study. CDR3 DNA: TGTGCCAGCGGGCCTTCCCCCGGGGAGCTGTTTTTT. Its protein product is CASGPSPGELFF.